These 31 T cell receptor beta chains were sequenced from one sample in a study of graft-versus-host responses after intestinal transplantation. Assay used: immunoSEQ multiplex PCR; TCRdb lists only in-frame clones, some missing. The table has over 90,000 clones, over 75% seen once. No antigen has been identified for these receptors. Sequencing was performed on unstimulated CD8+ T cells sorted from spleen or lymph node cells, taken before intestinal transplant. The receptors originated from a human donor who received an intestinal transplant.

This clone has a single count. The chain joins TRBV15 to TRBJ2-3; 12 nucleotides agree with TRBD1. Per the germline V gene, CDR1 is LNHNV and CDR2 is YYDKDF (reference sequence). V was clipped by 4 bases and J by 5 bases; unmatched bases: 4. The CDR3 loop spans 15 amino acids. The CDR3 region is CATSTGTGGEDTQYF. The DNA for the CDR3 is TGTGCCACCAGCACCGGGACAGGGGGCGAAGATACGCAGTATTTT.

The J gene is TRBJ2-7, the V gene TRBV4-2; 12 bases align to TRBD1. V shed 4 bases, J shed 7 bases, and the junction held 5 bases outside the gene matches. This CDR3 has 14 amino acids. The V gene's germline CDR1 is LGHNA and CDR2 YNFKEQ. The CDR3 DNA reads as TGTGCCAGCAGCCCGGGACAGGGGGCGTCGGAGCAGTACTTC. Translated: CASSPGQGASEQYF.

This chain uses TRBV4-1 with TRBJ1-2, with D unclear. Germline V gene lookup returns CDR1 MGHRA and CDR2 YSYEKL. CDR3 size: 13 residues. Trimming stripped 0 bases from V and 4 bases from J, with 6 bases between. DNA for the CDR3: TGCGCCAGCAGCCAAGACAGTACCTATGGCTACACCTTC. It encodes CASSQDSTYGYTF.

The rearrangement links TRBV27 to TRBJ1-2, with D maybe TRBD1 (5 bases). The CDR3 totals 14 residues. The germline V gene encodes CDR1 MNHEY and CDR2 SMNVEV (reference sequence). V was pared by 4 bases and J by 1 base, with 10 bases between. This CDR3 is CASSSRGLNYGYTF. In nucleotides, the CDR3 is TGTGCCAGCAGTTCACGGGGACTTAACTATGGCTACACCTTC.

The chain joins TRBV4-1 to TRBJ1-1; 8 bases are shared with TRBD1. Trimming cost V 2 bases and J 4 bases; bases outside gene matches: 3. Germline V gene sequence: CDR1 MGHRA, CDR2 YSYEKL. CDR3 size: 14 residues. CDR3 region: CASSQNRGATEAFF. The CDR3 nucleotides read TGCGCCAGCAGCCAAAACAGGGGGGCCACTGAAGCTTTCTTT.

This clone was detected once. J is TRBJ1-1 and V is TRBV9; perhaps TRBD1 as D (5 bases). The germline gives CDR1 SGDLS, CDR2 YYNGEE. The CDR3 contains 15 residues. The V end lost 0 bases, the J end lost 5 bases, and 14 bases lay between the germline ends. CDR3 protein: CASSVVEGWGTEAFF. The CDR3 nucleotides are TGTGCCAGCAGCGTAGTGGAGGGGTGGGGAACTGAAGCTTTCTTT.

The chain combines TRBV25-1 with TRBJ1-2, with TRBD1 as a possible D gene (5 bases). The CDR3 runs 12 residues. Germline-derived CDR1 and CDR2 are MGHDK and SYGVNS. Trimming took 3 bases from V and 3 from J, leaving 5 bases between them. CDR3 loop: CASSDRDYGYTF. The CDR3 bases are TGTGCCAGCAGTGACAGGGACTATGGCTACACCTTC.

The CDR3 DNA sequence: TGTGCCAGTAGTGAAAGGGGATCGGGAAACACCATATATTTT. Its translation is CASSERGSGNTIYF. The chain uses TRBV19 and TRBJ1-3; tentative D call: TRBD1 (5 bases). Deletions cut 5 bases from V and 4 bases from J, with 12 bases between. The germline V gene encodes CDR1 LNHDA and CDR2 SQIVND (reference sequence). There are 14 residues in the CDR3.

The genes are TRBV19 and TRBJ2-1, with 14 bases matching TRBD2. CDR1 is LNHDA, CDR2 SQIVND, per germline (reference sequence). V was clipped by 6 bases and J by 6 bases; unmatched bases: 7. This CDR3 contains 16 residues. The CDR3 loop is CASSSSGTSGGNEQFF. CDR3 nucleotides: TGTGCCAGTAGCTCCTCCGGGACTAGCGGGGGCAATGAGCAGTTCTTC.

CDR3 sequence: CASSLDRGSGNTIYF. As DNA, the CDR3 is TGCGCCAGCAGCTTGGATAGGGGCTCTGGAAACACCATATATTTT. V usage is TRBV5-1 and J usage is TRBJ1-3; D is possibly TRBD1 (5 bases). The CDR3 spans 15 residues. V lost 0 bases and J lost 0, with 7 bases in between. Germline CDR1 is SGHRS and CDR2 is YFSETQ.

The rearrangement joins TRBV28 to TRBJ2-7; weak D call: TRBD1 (6 bases). Germline V gene sequence: CDR1 MDHEN, CDR2 SYDVKM. Trimming cost V 5 bases and J 1 base, with 12 bases left between them. This CDR3 contains 14 residues. The CDR3 spells CASSPWDISYEQYF. CDR3 sequence (DNA): TGTGCCAGCAGTCCCTGGGACATATCCTACGAGCAGTACTTC. Filled out from reference TRBV28 and TRBJ2-7, the complete variable domain reads DVKVTQSSRYLVKRTGEKVFLECVQDMDHENMFWYRQDPGLGLRLIYFSYDVKMKEKGDIPEGYSVSREKKERFSLILESASTNQTSMYLCASSPWDISYEQYFGPGTRLTVT.

The chain combines TRBV11-3 with TRBJ2-5, with a tentative D call TRBD1 (6 bases). The closer fit of TRBJ2-7 to the DNA end suggests the J call may be wrong. Germline-derived CDR1 and CDR2 are SGHNT and YENEEA. This CDR3 comprises 13 residues. This CDR3 reads CASSRQENYEQYF. The CDR3 bases are TGTGCCAGCAGCCGACAGGAGAACTACGAGCAGTACTTC.

The CDR3 nucleotides read TGTGCCAGCAGCCACAGGACTAGCAGCACAGATACGCAGTATTTT. It specifies CASSHRTSSTDTQYF. This chain uses TRBV7-9 with TRBJ2-3, with 8 positions matching TRBD2. CDR3 length: 15 residues. The germline V gene encodes CDR1 SEHNR and CDR2 FQNEAQ (reference sequence). Germline trimming cut 5 bases from V and 0 bases from J; bases unmatched to any gene: 4. Using reference TRBV7-9 and TRBJ2-3 for the parts outside the CDR3, the full variable domain is DTGVSQNPRHKITKRGQNVTFRCDPISEHNRLYWYRQTLGQGPEFLTYFQNEAQLEKSRLLSDRFSAERPKGSFSTLEIQRTEQGDSAMYLCASSHRTSSTDTQYFGPGTRLTVL.

The V call is TRBV5-1, the J call TRBJ1-2; D possibly corresponds to TRBD1 (5 bases). V dropped 0 bases and J dropped 7 bases, with 13 bases sitting between them. This CDR3 has 14 residues. Germline CDR1 reads SGHRS; CDR2 reads YFSETQ. CDR3 loop: CASSLAGGVRGYTF. The CDR3 DNA follows: TGCGCCAGCAGCTTGGCCGGAGGGGTACGTGGCTACACCTTC.

The gene calls are TRBV19 and TRBJ1-5; D is unclear. The CDR3 has 13 amino acids. Between the trimmed V and J ends, which lost 3 bases and 9 bases, there was a span of 12 bases. Germline values: CDR1 LNHDA, CDR2 SQIVND (reference sequence). The CDR3 DNA is TGTGCCAGTAGTATCGGTTCAATCTTGCCCCAGCATTTT. This sequence encodes CASSIGSILPQHF.

This chain joins TRBV7-2 and TRBJ2-7, with 8 bases identical to TRBD2. The CDR3 is 14 residues long. Looked up from germline, CDR1 is SGHTA and CDR2 is FQGNSA. V dropped 2 bases and J dropped 3; count of bases not matched to a gene: 3. CDR3 nucleotide sequence: TGTGCCAGCAGCTTAACTAGCGGAGTCTACGAGCAGTACTTC. Protein sequence: CASSLTSGVYEQYF. The whole variable domain, remainder taken from reference TRBV7-2 and TRBJ2-7, is GAGVSQSPSNKVTEKGKDVELRCDPISGHTALYWYRQSLGQGLEFLIYFQGNSAPDKSGLPSDRFSAERTGGSVSTLTIQRTQQEDSAVYLCASSLTSGVYEQYFGPGTRLTVT.

CDR3 loop: CASSPRRGRISSVSVAGQPQHF. As DNA, the CDR3 is TGTGCCAGCAGTCCCCGGCGGGGACGTATTTCTTCGGTTTCGGTTGCAGGTCAGCCCCAGCATTTT. The chain couples TRBV28 to TRBJ1-5, with D perhaps matching TRBD1 (5 bases). The CDR3 totals 22 residues. Trimming removed 5 bases from V and 6 bases from J, with 38 bases in between. Germline CDR1 MDHEN, CDR2 SYDVKM.

The chain joins TRBV2 to TRBJ1-1; 9 bases line up with TRBD1. V dropped 6 bases and J dropped 0; count of bases not matched to a gene: 2. The V gene's germline CDR1 is SNHLY and CDR2 FYNNEI. This CDR3 contains 14 residues. The CDR3 reads CASSGTGLNTEAFF. DNA for the CDR3: TGTGCCAGCAGCGGGACAGGGCTGAACACTGAAGCTTTCTTT. Using reference TRBV2 and TRBJ1-1 for the parts outside the CDR3, the full variable domain is EPEVTQTPSHQVTQMGQEVILRCVPISNHLYFYWYRQILGQKVEFLVSFYNNEISEKSEIFDDQFSVERPDGSNFTLKIRSTKLEDSAMYFCASSGTGLNTEAFFGQGTRLTVV.

V gene TRBV7-6 combines with J gene TRBJ1-2; 8 bases agree with TRBD1. The CDR3 length is 15 residues. After removal of 1 base from V and 8 bases from J, the junction contained 9 bases not matched to a gene. Germline assignment: CDR1 SGHVS and CDR2 FNYEAQ. In nucleotides, the CDR3 is TGTGCCAGCAGCTTAGGCCCGACAGGGGTTAGCGGCTACACCTTC. It is translated as CASSLGPTGVSGYTF.

The CDR3 spells CASSHVTSGSWYEQYF. In DNA, the CDR3 is TGCGCCAGCAGCCATGTTACTAGCGGTTCTTGGTACGAGCAGTACTTC. V and J are TRBV4-1 and TRBJ2-7; 8 bases line up with TRBD2. V trimming: 3 bases; J trimming: 4 bases; junction bases outside the gene matches: 11. The CDR3 spans 16 residues. In germline, CDR1 is MGHRA, CDR2 YSYEKL.

V is TRBV21-1 and J is TRBJ2-1; whether TRBD2, the table's D call, matches the DNA was not checked. TRBV21-1 is labeled a pseudogene. This CDR3 has 15 amino acids. The CDR3 DNA reads as TGTGCCAGCAGCACACGGGGGGACCCGAACAATGAGCAGTTCTTC. Its protein is CASSTRGDPNNEQFF.

This chain links TRBV7-9 with TRBJ1-3; D is possibly TRBD1 (6 bases). CDR1 and CDR2 from the germline V gene are SEHNR and FQNEAQ (reference sequence). This CDR3 is built from 18 residues. V gave up 5 bases and J gave up 6 bases, with 26 bases separating them. The CDR3 DNA sequence: TGTGCCAGCAGCGTTAGAGACAGGTCCCCCGCCAACGAAAACACCATATATTTT. This sequence encodes CASSVRDRSPANENTIYF.

The chain carries TRBV6-5 and TRBJ1-2; perhaps TRBD1 as D (5 bases). The CDR3 runs 14 residues. CDR1 is MNHEY and CDR2 is SVGAGI in the germline V gene. The V end was cut by 5 bases, the J end by 3 bases, with 13 bases between. CDR3 in DNA: TGTGCCAGCAGTCCCGGGACTCGGGACTATGGCTACACCTTC. Encoded protein: CASSPGTRDYGYTF.

The rearrangement links TRBV28 to TRBJ2-1; a weak D match, TRBD2 (6 bases). Germline CDR1 and CDR2: MDHEN and SYDVKM. The V end was cut by 3 bases, the J end by 4 bases, with 13 bases between. CDR3 size: 15 residues. CDR3 amino acids: CASSFGDFPYNEQFF. The CDR3 bases are TGTGCCAGCAGTTTCGGGGACTTCCCTTACAATGAGCAGTTCTTC.

The chain carries TRBV5-8 and TRBJ2-6; TRBD2 might be the D (5 bases). V was cut by 1 base and J by 0 bases, with 14 bases left in between. The CDR3 has 18 residues. The germline gives CDR1 SGHTS, CDR2 YDEGEE. The CDR3 loop reads CASSLHEGTLSGANVLTF. In DNA form, the CDR3 reads TGTGCCAGCAGCTTGCATGAGGGCACACTCTCTGGGGCCAACGTCCTGACTTTC.

This sequence joins TRBV4-1 and TRBJ2-7, with TRBD2 matching 15 bases. CDR3 length equals 18 residues. CDR1 MGHRA and CDR2 YSYEKL come from the germline V gene. Trimming removed 0 bases from V and 4 bases from J; junction bases left unmatched: 7. CDR3 in amino acids: CASSQEGLAGGPGYEQYF. CDR3 nucleotide sequence: TGCGCCAGCAGCCAAGAAGGACTAGCGGGAGGGCCAGGGTACGAGCAGTACTTC.

The gene calls are TRBV4-1 and TRBJ2-1, with D tentatively TRBD1 (6 bases). The CDR3 loop spans 18 amino acids. Germline loops: CDR1 MGHRA, CDR2 YSYEKL. V was trimmed by 1 base and J by 1 base, leaving 17 bases between them. The chain's CDR3 is CASSQGFRTVPSYNEQFF. The CDR3 nucleotides are TGCGCCAGCAGCCAAGGTTTCCGGACAGTCCCATCCTACAATGAGCAGTTCTTC.

The chain combines TRBV7-2 with TRBJ2-7; D perhaps matches TRBD2 (5 bases). The CDR3 is 13 amino acids. The germline CDR1 and CDR2 sequences are SGHTA and FQGNSA. V lost 2 bases to trimming and J lost 3 bases, with 8 bases between them. Here the CDR3 DNA reads TGTGCCAGCAGCTTAATGGAGGTCTACGAGCAGTACTTC. Protein: CASSLMEVYEQYF.

Only a few counts were recorded for this clone. The V call is TRBV6-5, the J call TRBJ2-7; no definite D call. The CDR3 is 15 amino acids. V lost 6 bases, J lost 0 bases, and 15 bases lay in between. Germline-derived CDR1 and CDR2 are MNHEY and SVGAGI. The CDR3 sequence: CASSVRRSSSYEQYF. In nucleotides, the CDR3 is TGTGCCAGCAGCGTTCGGCGGTCCAGCTCCTACGAGCAGTACTTC.

The gene calls are TRBV9 and TRBJ2-7; 7 bases match TRBD2. Losses at the gene ends were 0 bases for V and 5 bases for J; bases not matched to a gene: 5. The CDR3 consists of 14 residues. Germline CDR1 and CDR2: SGDLS and YYNGEE. Here the CDR3 reads CASSVAGGWDEQYF. CDR3 DNA sequence: TGTGCCAGCAGCGTAGCCGGGGGGTGGGACGAGCAGTACTTC.

This chain joins TRBV4-3 and TRBJ2-5; D gene unclear. Germline V gene lookup returns CDR1 LGHNA and CDR2 YSLEER. The CDR3 extends over 14 amino acids. With 1 base removed from V and 1 base from J, the gap between germline ends came to 7 bases. In DNA form, the CDR3 reads TGCGCCAGCAGCCAAGGCGTCGGCCAAGAGACCCAGTACTTC. Its translation: CASSQGVGQETQYF.